This passage covers 8 T cell receptor beta chains from one sample sequenced in a study of cytomegalovirus exposure and HLA in healthy donors listed by TCRdb under 2017. Library method: the immunoSEQ multiplex PCR assay. For the multiplex PCR, a mixture combining 60 forward primers for TCR Vbeta segments and 13 reverse primers for TCR Jbeta segments was used. In TCRdb, the immuneACCESS table is reduced to in-frame sequences with V and J assigned. These tables do not hold every clone; where another copy was compared, an unresolved V gene accounts for under half, and the others remain unexplained. Within this sample are roughly 130,000 clones, with about 8.5% of them counted one time only. The top ten clones comprise 5% to 6% of the sample. Sequences were obtained from PBMCs. The receptors here all came from a man in his forties or fifties in good health and CMV-seronegative.

In its sample, this clone was seen a few times. The chain links TRBV5-1 to TRBJ1-2; D gene ambiguous. Trimming removed 0 bases from V and 4 bases from J, with 10 bases in between. Germline V gene sequence: CDR1 SGHRS, CDR2 YFSETQ. This CDR3 comprises 14 residues. The CDR3 DNA is TGCGCCAGCAGCTTGGCCGAGGGCGGCTATGGCTACACCTTC. Protein sequence: CASSLAEGGYGYTF.

CDR3 bases: TGTGCCAGCAGCTCTCCTCAGGGGAGGGGCGATACGCAGTATTTT. Residues: CASSSPQGRGDTQYF. The chain couples TRBV11-2 to TRBJ2-3, with TRBD2 as a possible D gene (7 bases). CDR1 is SGHAT, CDR2 FQNNGV, per germline. The CDR3 covers 15 residues. Trimming left V 4 bases short and J 6 bases short, with 17 bases between.

This chain uses TRBV5-6 with TRBJ2-2; 8 bases match TRBD1. The CDR3 length is 16 residues. Germline V gene sequence: CDR1 SGHDT, CDR2 YYEEEE. The trim removed 4 bases at V and 0 bases at J, leaving 5 bases unmatched. Here the CDR3 DNA reads TGTGCCAGCAGCCTATGGACAGGGCCGAACACCGGGGAGCTGTTTTTT. Protein: CASSLWTGPNTGELFF. Supplemented by reference TRBV5-6 and TRBJ2-2, the full variable domain reads DAGVTQSPTHLIKTRGQQVTLRCSPKSGHDTVSWYQQALGQGPQFIFQYYEEEERQRGNFPDRFSGHQFPNYSSELNVNALLLGDSALYLCASSLWTGPNTGELFFGEGSRLTVL.

This clone was recorded a few times. The chain carries TRBV6-6 and TRBJ2-5, with 9 bases matching TRBD1. Germline loops: CDR1 MNHNY, CDR2 SVGAGI (reference sequence). CDR3 length: 15 amino acids. CDR3 DNA: TGTGTCAGTAGCTCAGGACAGGGGTGGCAAGAGACCCAGTACTTC. It encodes CVSSSGQGWQETQYF.

V is TRBV18 and J is TRBJ1-5; D gene ambiguous. The CDR3 totals 14 residues. V lost 3 bases, J lost 2 bases, and 8 bases lay in between. In germline, CDR1 is KGHSH, CDR2 LQKENI. Here the CDR3 reads CASSPSQGNQPQHF. CDR3 bases: TGTGCCAGCTCACCGTCCCAGGGCAATCAGCCCCAGCATTTT.

The chain is built from TRBV4-2 and TRBJ2-7, with 12 nucleotides matching TRBD2. The J segment lost 6 bases and the V segment lost 1 base, leaving 1 base of the junction unmatched. Per germline, CDR1 LGHNA and CDR2 YNFKEQ. The CDR3 runs to 14 residues. The CDR3 region is CASSQGLAGVEQYF. The CDR3 DNA is TGTGCCAGCAGCCAAGGACTAGCGGGGGTCGAGCAGTACTTC.

This clone showed up just once. V and J are TRBV23-1 and TRBJ2-1; 9 nucleotides agree with TRBD2. TRBV23-1 is an ORF, with its function uncertain. J gave up 8 bases and V 2 bases, and 4 bases lay outside the gene matches. This CDR3 is 14 amino acids long. The CDR3 spells CASSQLAGTDEQFF. The CDR3 DNA follows: TGCGCCAGCAGTCAACTAGCGGGGACGGATGAGCAGTTCTTC.

This clone has more than one count but fewer than ten. This rearrangement joins TRBV7-8 to TRBJ2-5; 7 bases map to TRBD1. V dropped 5 bases and J dropped 4; count of bases not matched to a gene: 13. Germline V gives CDR1 SGHVS, CDR2 FQNEAQ. The CDR3 extends over 16 amino acids. Here the CDR3 DNA reads TGTGCCAGCAGCCAAAATCCACAGGGGTTGGGAGAGACCCAGTACTTC. Translation gives CASSQNPQGLGETQYF.